Listed here is a single TCR beta chain. Its target is not known. Germline values: CDR1 KGHSH, CDR2 LQKENI. The length of the CDR3 is 17 residues. The trim removed 2 bases at V and 2 bases at J, leaving 8 bases unmatched. The sample originates from a study of T cells in Graves' hyperthyroidism and ophthalmopathy. Study-wide points: A 13 V-J signature model discriminated ophthalmopathy versus stable hyperthyroidism.

The source material, RNA transcripts, was used to amplify TCR beta CDR3 regions. During a first-round RT-PCR of the TCR CDR3, the HTBI primer set was used. TCRdb reprocessed the multiplex PCR reads with MiXCR, giving one entry per CDR3 protein. The table has some 600,000 distinct CDR3 sequences, more than 11% seen once. This chain uses TRBV18 with TRBJ2-3, with 9 bases aligning to TRBD2. What was sequenced was blood. The origin of this receptor is a woman in her twenties or thirties with Graves' hyperthyroidism that later progressed to Graves' ophthalmopathy. The CDR3 here is CASSPGAGGLPTDTQYF. The CDR3 DNA follows: TGTGCCAGCTCACCAGGAGCGGGAGGCCTCCCCACAGATACGCAGTATTTT.